The present entry profiles one T cell receptor (beta chain) with its context. The specificity of this receptor is unknown. Nothing much larger sits one base from this clone, and base qualities are not available. Unmatched junction bases come to 4, with V trimmed by 2 bases and J by 6 bases. The germline V gene sets CDR1 to SGDLS and CDR2 to YYNGEE. The CDR3 measures 14 amino acids from cysteine to phenylalanine. Of the read, only the CDR3 DNA is kept; its 42 bases are in frame from base 1. This entry is derived from a study of shared clonotypes between healthy human individuals (dated by TCRdb to 2018 to 2021). Regarding the study in general: A few men and two women, aged 18 to 49 years, made up the cohort. The study deeply sequenced blood TCR repertoires of several healthy adults to estimate repertoire size and the extent of clonotype sharing between individuals. Between about 0.85 and 10 billion PBMCs per donor were obtained by leukapheresis. Per donor, three plates each were used for CD4 naive and CD4 memory, two for CD8 naive, and one for CD8 memory. Different laboratories and diverse techniques were used to prepare libraries and sequence TCR repertoires, to increase sequencing depth and limit assay-specific biases. What the work shows at the level of the full study, not this receptor alone: Sharing across a few donors was observed for roughly 5.4% of naive CD4, about 3.2% of naive CD8, 2.3% of memory CD4, and roughly 0.43% of memory CD8 clonotypes. Pairwise subsampling indicated that sequencing depth was expected to affect the degree of clonotype sharing among donors. Clonotypes shared by all four sorted-subset donors showed higher generation probabilities than non-shared clonotypes. Even with the large sequencing depth, rarefaction of the sorted-subset datasets indicated that sequencing was incomplete. Naive subsets generally had larger estimated clonotype richness than memory subsets did. Sampling was restricted to blood, and TCR repertoires in tissues likely differ from the TCR repertoires found in blood. Because the study included a small number of donors, the genetic and exposure-history diversity represented was limited.

The donors were healthy, HIV-negative adults who had no recently reported acute infections or vaccinations. All donors were Caucasian adults living in Nashville, Tennessee, USA. Magnetic negative selection was used to enrich CD4+ T cells, after which naive cells were positively selected on CD45RA and the negative fraction became the memory subset. Blood was obtained by leukapheresis, after which PBMCs were separated by Ficoll-Histopaque density gradient centrifugation and cryopreserved in liquid nitrogen vapor phase. Analytical flow cytometry was used to check the purity and quantity of each magnetically sorted T cell population. From each sorted fraction, genomic DNA was isolated and quantified by UV absorbance on a Nanodrop 2000c. Using the deep immunoSEQ assay, TCR CDR3 regions were amplified from genomic DNA by multiplex PCR. For each cell subset, the extracted genomic DNA was distributed evenly across all wells of several immunoSEQ 96-well plates, and each plate served as one replicate. Each replicate PCR for sorted subsets received about 210 ng genomic DNA, equal to some 32,000 T cell genomes. Purified libraries were quantified with a Qubit 3.0 fluorometer, sized on a Bioanalyzer 2100, and re-quantified with the KAPA Library Quantification kit. Each immunoSEQ 96-well plate was sequenced on its own single-read 150-cycle Illumina NextSeq 550 flow cell. From the authors' description of their analysis: The immunoSEQ output contained only junctional sequences without quality scores, so filtering could not match that applied to full-length reads. To assign V/J genes and CDR3, sequences were annotated against IMGT germline references using PyIR, a Python wrapper for IgBLAST v1.9. Any read was removed if the V/J assignment was weak (E-value above 1e-6), the CDR3 was missing, or the read contained stop codons, out-of-frame junctions, or ambiguous translated residues. V3J clonotypes were defined by identical inferred V gene, J gene, and CDR3 amino acid sequence. Percentage overlap between repertoires was computed as shared unique clonotypes divided by the size of the smaller repertoire. RTK rarefaction, the Chao1 estimator, and Recon v2.1 estimates of unobserved clonotypes were used to assess repertoire richness. Generation probabilities for all TCRbeta clonotypes obtained by the gDNA method from four donors were computed using OLGA. Sourced from immuneACCESS, this table was stored by TCRdb with only in-frame sequences that have V and J called. A share of the clones is absent; for the studies checked, an unresolved V gene accounts for under half, and the remainder has no known explanation. From that table come the V and J calls and clone size; the DNA was used to work out D and trimming. In this sample the table shows approximately 330,000 clones, 73% of which occur a single time. The ten largest clones take up about 10% of the sample.

The receptor chain draws on TRBV9 and TRBJ2-3, with 9 bases in between that match TRBD2. Input material: memory CD4+ T cells sorted from blood. What the cell subset or site label conveys for this sample: CD45RA-negative fraction. The source is a man younger than 40 in good health. The CDR3 reads CASSVSAGGDTQYF. The nucleotide sequence reads TGTGCCAGCAGCGTTTCAGCGGGAGGTGATACGCAGTATTTT.